This T cell receptor beta chain emerged from a study of blood T cell repertoires in COVID-19. Study background: Sites in the United States, Italy and Spain provided acute and convalescent COVID-19 samples. Nucleic acid was either cDNA or gDNA, and it came from T cells, B-cell-depleted T cells, or PBMCs.

CDR1 KGHDR and CDR2 SFDVKD come from the germline V gene. V was clipped by 10 bases and J by 0 bases; unmatched bases: 2. The CDR3 has 13 amino acids. This clone was seen just once. Original processing notes: Estimation of nucleated cell counts relied on the amplification of reference gene primers. Sequencing used immunoSEQ multiplex PCR; TCRdb keeps in-frame clones, though not all of them. D and trimming were read from the DNA, whereas the V and J calls and clone size are those reported in that table. Of 86,000 or so clones detected, roughly 86% appear once; the ten largest clones hold approximately 5%.

The TCR was taken from a man aged 50-60 years with active or convalescent COVID-19. Material for sequencing was peripheral blood. The J gene is TRBJ1-1, the V gene TRBV24-1, with 9 bases aligning to TRBD1. CDR3: CATTGGVNTEAFF. CDR3 in DNA: TGTGCCACGACAGGGGGAGTGAACACTGAAGCTTTCTTT.